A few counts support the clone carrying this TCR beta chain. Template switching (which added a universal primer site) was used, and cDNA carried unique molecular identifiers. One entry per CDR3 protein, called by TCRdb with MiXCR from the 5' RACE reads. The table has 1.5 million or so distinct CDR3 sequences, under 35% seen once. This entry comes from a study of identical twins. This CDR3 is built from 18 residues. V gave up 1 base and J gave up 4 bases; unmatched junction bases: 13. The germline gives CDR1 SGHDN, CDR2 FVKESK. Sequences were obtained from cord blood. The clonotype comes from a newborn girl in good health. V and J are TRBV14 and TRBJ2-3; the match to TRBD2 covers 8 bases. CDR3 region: CASSQGVLAGVWSDTQYF. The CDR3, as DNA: TGTGCCAGCAGCCAAGGAGTGCTAGCGGGCGTGTGGTCAGATACGCAGTATTTT.